This TCR beta chain emerged from a study of cytomegalovirus exposure and HLA in healthy donors (dated by TCRdb to 2017 to 2019). Background for the entire study: In an earlier analysis of under 750 of the donors, around 300 Gb of sequence data and 90 million to 120 million unique TCR beta sequences from about 190 million T cells were reported. Every discovery cohort repertoire had been produced on one sequencing platform. In a later genetic analysis, genome-wide SNP genotypes for about 55% of the 666 donors were used, and that subset was treated as a discovery cohort. A later analysis re-examined previously published TCR beta repertoires from just over 650 donors and added high-resolution HLA genotyping to investigate patterns of TCR occurrence. A separate validation cohort of approximately 130 different subjects was used in addition to the roughly 700-subject first cohort. The later analysis used no new phenotypic data to find candidate immune exposures, relying instead on TCR beta sequences and their occurrence across donors. The aim of the study was to test whether cataloging public T cell receptors could identify signatures of past pathogen exposure. Among approximately 370 genotyped donors of the cohort, an average of about 220,000 unique TCR beta nucleotide sequences was sequenced per donor, of which roughly 18% were non-productive. To predict cytomegalovirus infection status, the study brought together high-throughput TCR immunosequencing, statistical association of individual TCRs with disease status, and machine learning. HLA typing included class I and class II loci at four-digit resolution. The number of typed donors differed by locus: about 620-630 for A, B, C, DRB1 and DQB1; 522 for DQA1; 606 for DPA1; and approximately 450 for DPB1. Four or five DR-DQ haplotypes were treated as single units for association and clustering because of strong linkage in the cohort. Of the roughly 400 genotyped donors, approximately 81% were placed in the genetic ancestry cluster associated with self-reported Caucasian donors. Roughly 290 gigabases of sequencing data and 91 million or so unique TCR sequences made up an early release that covered over 550 HLA-typed donors. Donor age, sex, ethnicity and CMV serostatus were collected together with the repertoire data. To decide whether each TCR beta V gene segment behaved as functional or pseudogenic, an earlier analysis of nearly 600 of the donors relied on high-throughput TCR beta sequencing. Using immunosequencing, the study profiled T cell repertoires from 640 or so subjects and related those repertoires to cytomegalovirus serostatus.

V was cut back by 4 bases and J by 4 bases, leaving a gap of 8 bases between them. From the germline V gene, CDR1 is SNHLY and CDR2 is FYNNEI. Including the terminal cysteine and phenylalanine, the CDR3 comprises 13 residues. Only the CDR3 DNA stays, 39 bases, in frame from base 1. About this clone: No cognate antigen has been identified for it. No quality values exist for individual bases; no much larger clone is one base distant.

Library method: the immunoSEQ multiplex PCR assay. For the multiplex PCR, a mixture combining 60 forward primers for TCR Vbeta segments and 13 reverse primers for TCR Jbeta segments was used. The CDR3 region of rearranged TCR beta genes was amplified from genomic DNA with a multiplex PCR assay. The Illumina HiSeq System was used to sequence the amplified TCR beta libraries as 87-base-pair reads. In the authors' own workflow: A later analysis tallied 75 million to 95 million unique TCR beta chains across the 666 repertoires, and some 10 million of those chains were shared by two or more donors. Raw reads were error-corrected and collapsed into unique sequences with a nearest-neighbor algorithm that merged closely related sequences to remove PCR and sequencing errors. Alignment of CDR3 sequences to IMGT reference sequences was used to assign V, D and J gene segments. For a sequence to be retained, at least a six-nucleotide match to both a V gene segment and a J gene segment was required. A rearrangement counted as productive if the CDR3 had no stop codons and remained in frame with V and J, and every other rearrangement counted as non-productive. CDR3 was defined according to IMGT convention as the region running from the second conserved V-encoded cysteine to the conserved J-encoded phenylalanine. The earlier analysis of fewer than 750 of the donors excluded sequences that lacked an unambiguous match to a single V gene segment. An earlier analysis of a few hundred of the donors called V segments functional above 56.7% productive rearrangements and segregating when the between-donor standard deviation exceeded 5%. A statistical classification framework was developed to diagnose cytomegalovirus status using the catalog of TCR beta chain sequences. A later analysis assigned V and J genes by comparing TCR nucleotide sequences with IMGT/GENE-DB human TR gene sequences. In a later analysis, CDR3 sequences and most-parsimonious VDJ recombination scenarios were assigned using the TCRdist pipeline. In a later analysis, each TCR beta chain was defined by its CDR3 amino acid sequence together with its V-gene family, and reads without a unique V-gene family were excluded. In a later analysis, approximately 640 highly shared, low-generation-probability nucleotide sequences were removed to address suspected cross-contamination and a sequencing artifact. In a later analysis, a clonal expansion index was calculated for each public chain from normalized within-repertoire ranks of inferred template counts. In a later analysis, generation probabilities were computed using a VDJ recombination model fitted to out-of-frame rearrangements, and the results were checked against IGoR. In a later analysis, hypergeometric tests were used to score TCR-TCR, TCR-HLA and TCR-CMV co-occurrence, with a repertoire-size bias correction applied to TCR pairs. To estimate false discovery rates, a later analysis permuted the HLA or CMV assignments 20 times. In a later analysis, co-occurring TCRs were grouped using DBSCAN, with TCRdist sequence similarity added in when clustering inside HLA-allele-positive subsets. Repertoires with fewer than 30,000 or more than 120,000 public chains, plus five repertoires with anomalous nucleotide sharing, were excluded from co-occurrence clustering. The clones in this table, taken by TCRdb from immuneACCESS, are in-frame only. Not every clone is retained; where verified, under half of the shortfall comes from an unresolved V gene, and the cause of the rest is unknown. The V and J calls and the clone size are those of that table, but D and trimming were determined from the DNA. The sample data list about 150,000 clones, and around 73% of these were observed just once. About 5.4% of the sample comes from the top ten.

Summary of the overall study and its limitations: In this cohort, only TCR beta chains were sequenced, and detectable features were limited by the absence of alpha or paired-chain data. Immune exposure information for the cohort was limited to CMV serostatus. A later genetic analysis reported fewer N-insertions in productive TCRs among donors in an Asian-associated ancestry cluster than the approximately 700-donor mean. A group of highly shared sequence variants was considered likely to be a technical artifact of the sequencing pipeline. In the study, 164 TCR beta chains were listed as associated with cytomegalovirus. According to a later analysis, most CMV-associated TCR beta chains appeared to be HLA-restricted, and the HLA associations seemed to be driven largely by CMV exposure. Compared with equally common non-associated chains, HLA-associated TCR beta chains in a later analysis were more clonally expanded and had lower generation probabilities. Because HLA typing was unavailable for some donors at each locus, only the typed subset was used in association tests. A later analysis reported that several top co-occurrence clusters appeared linked to parvovirus B19, influenza, CMV and Epstein-Barr virus. When HLA alleles, especially DR and DQ, strongly co-occurred, attributing TCR associations to individual alleles was difficult. The earlier analysis of almost 600 of the donors excluded 15 to 20 rarely observed V segments, including chromosome 9 orphons, because counts were too low. A later analysis associated about 16,000 TCR beta sequences with specific HLA alleles at a false discovery rate of 0.05. Most TCR sequences were observed very rarely across donors, whereas some public TCRs were present in many individuals. In an earlier analysis of under 600 of the donors, most TCR beta V segments were observed in productive rearrangements about 90% or about 30% of the time, broadly matching IMGT annotations. A later analysis found that TCR association rates varied across HLA loci, with DRB1 alleles showing the most associated TCRs and HLA-C alleles the fewest. The classifier was reported to diagnose cytomegalovirus status with high specificity and sensitivity in both the original and validation cohorts. The presence/absence analyses assumed that sequencing depth was roughly uniform across donors, and that assumption may not be true. Some IMGT-functional V segments, including TRBV6-2 and TRBV6-3, could not be told apart with the 87-base-pair reads, so those segments were excluded. In vitro tests confirmed that a few of the cytomegalovirus-associated TCR beta chains recognize cytomegalovirus antigens. The authors suggested that the approach could potentially be extended to other disease states and immunological phenotypes. A later genetic analysis associated a missense DCLRE1C variant with V-gene and J-gene trimming of TCR beta chains, and an independent cohort replicated the association. Linkage disequilibrium might explain the correlated functional status among segregating V segments, but an unknown experimental factor could not be ruled out. A further reported finding was that TCR beta sequences accurately predicted the HLA-A and HLA-B alleles for most subjects in the first cohort.

The cohort comprised some 700 healthy bone marrow donors. Cohort members were all nominally healthy when sampled, although unrecorded immune exposures were likely present. The donor tested CMV seropositive, placing the donor among the 290 or so seropositive members of the cohort. Each donor provided a peripheral blood sample, and peripheral blood mononuclear cells were used for TCR beta sequencing. Genomic DNA was extracted from the blood cell samples with the Qiagen DNeasy Blood Extraction Kit. The sequenced sample was PBMCs. The origin of this receptor is a woman between 18 and 29 years old in good health and CMV-seropositive. The chain employs TRBV2 and TRBJ1-5; TRBD1 is a weak D gene call, 6 bases matching. CDR3 region: CASSGTVNQPQHF. Here is the DNA: TGTGCCAGCAGTGGGACAGTAAATCAGCCCCAGCATTTT.